Listed below are T cell receptor beta chains from one sample, sequenced in a study of cytomegalovirus exposure and HLA in healthy donors. Using immunoSEQ multiplex PCR, the repertoire was profiled, and TCRdb retains in-frame clones only, with some absent. This table has roughly 200,000 clones, roughly 73% appearing once. Sequenced input: PBMCs. These receptors came from a woman aged 25 to 45 in good health and CMV-seronegative. Both conserved end residues are part of each CDR3. The order of the fields is J gene, V gene, clone size, D gene, CDR3 protein, CDR3 DNA. The D gene is left open where the match is weak. Not every row has a clone size; where given, it reads once, few, many or a size class.

J gene: TRBJ2-7; V gene: TRBV9; clone size: -; D gene: TRBD1; CDR3 protein: CASSGGGTGGYEQYF; CDR3 DNA: TGTGCCAGCAGCGGGGGGGGGACAGGGGGCTACGAGCAGTACTTC
J gene: TRBJ2-2; V gene: TRBV19; clone size: once; D gene: TRBD1; CDR3 protein: CASMSGTANTGELFF; CDR3 DNA: TGTGCCAGTATGTCCGGGACAGCGAACACCGGGGAGCTGTTTTTT
J gene: TRBJ1-1; V gene: TRBV29-1; clone size: -; D gene: -; CDR3 protein: CSVSGVPSSWMNTEAFF; CDR3 DNA: TGCAGCGTAAGCGGGGTTCCCTCGTCCTGGATGAACACTGAAGCTTTCTTT
J gene: TRBJ2-2; V gene: TRBV30; clone size: -; D gene: TRBD1; CDR3 protein: CAWTRRDRDTGELFF; CDR3 DNA: TGTGCCTGGACCCGGAGGGACAGGGACACCGGGGAGCTGTTTTTT
J gene: TRBJ2-3; V gene: TRBV5-1; clone size: -; D gene: TRBD1; CDR3 protein: CASSHGQGIRDTQYF; CDR3 DNA: TGCGCCAGCAGCCATGGACAGGGGATTAGGGATACGCAGTATTTT
J gene: TRBJ2-7; V gene: TRBV9; clone size: -; D gene: TRBD2; CDR3 protein: CASSVVAGAYEQYF; CDR3 DNA: TGTGCCAGCAGCGTCGTAGCGGGAGCCTACGAGCAGTACTTC
J gene: TRBJ1-2; V gene: TRBV9; clone size: -; D gene: -; CDR3 protein: CASSVGQGRYGYTF; CDR3 DNA: TGTGCCAGCAGCGTAGGGCAGGGCCGCTATGGCTACACCTTC
J gene: TRBJ2-7; V gene: TRBV5-1; clone size: -; D gene: TRBD1; CDR3 protein: CASSLAGQGIHEQYF; CDR3 DNA: TGCGCCAGCAGCTTGGCGGGACAGGGGATCCACGAGCAGTACTTC
J gene: TRBJ1-4; V gene: TRBV7-9; clone size: -; D gene: TRBD1; CDR3 protein: CASSLGDREREKLFF; CDR3 DNA: TGTGCCAGCAGCCTGGGAGACAGGGAACGGGAAAAACTGTTTTTT
J gene: TRBJ1-1; V gene: TRBV6-6; clone size: -; D gene: -; CDR3 protein: CASRLRELTEAFF; CDR3 DNA: TGTGCCAGCAGACTCCGGGAACTCACTGAAGCTTTCTTT
J gene: TRBJ2-7; V gene: TRBV2; clone size: -; D gene: -; CDR3 protein: CASSVGDRINEQYF; CDR3 DNA: TGTGCCAGCAGTGTTGGCGACAGGATCAACGAGCAGTACTTC
J gene: TRBJ1-2; V gene: TRBV9; clone size: -; D gene: -; CDR3 protein: CASSVDAGWQTNYGYTF; CDR3 DNA: TGTGCCAGCAGCGTAGATGCAGGGTGGCAGACTAACTATGGCTACACCTTC
J gene: TRBJ1-3; V gene: TRBV29-1; clone size: -; D gene: -; CDR3 protein: CSVSLVDYSGNTIYF; CDR3 DNA: TGCAGCGTCTCGCTGGTGGACTACTCTGGAAACACCATATATTTT
J gene: TRBJ1-2; V gene: TRBV4-1; clone size: -; D gene: -; CDR3 protein: CASPQVNYGYTF; CDR3 DNA: TGCGCCAGCCCACAGGTTAACTATGGCTACACCTTC
J gene: TRBJ2-5; V gene: TRBV5-1; clone size: -; D gene: TRBD2; CDR3 protein: CASHRLAGEETQYF; CDR3 DNA: TGCGCCAGCCACCGACTAGCGGGAGAAGAGACCCAGTACTTC
J gene: TRBJ1-5; V gene: TRBV6-1; clone size: -; D gene: -; CDR3 protein: CASNLLGGQPQHF; CDR3 DNA: TGTGCCAGCAATTTATTAGGGGGTCAGCCCCAGCATTTT
J gene: TRBJ1-4; V gene: TRBV2; clone size: -; D gene: -; CDR3 protein: CASSDTGATNEKLFF; CDR3 DNA: TGTGCCAGCAGTGATACCGGGGCAACTAATGAAAAACTGTTTTTT
J gene: TRBJ2-7; V gene: TRBV7-9; clone size: -; D gene: TRBD1; CDR3 protein: CASSSTRDRDYEQYF; CDR3 DNA: TGTGCCAGCAGCTCAACCCGGGACAGGGACTACGAGCAGTACTTC
J gene: TRBJ2-1; V gene: TRBV9; clone size: -; D gene: TRBD2; CDR3 protein: CASSVVASGVYEQFF; CDR3 DNA: TGTGCCAGCAGCGTAGTGGCTAGCGGGGTGTATGAGCAGTTCTTC
J gene: TRBJ2-7; V gene: TRBV18; clone size: -; D gene: -; CDR3 protein: CASSTDTGRLGNEQYF; CDR3 DNA: TGTGCCAGCTCAACTGACACCGGTAGGCTCGGGAACGAGCAGTACTTC
J gene: TRBJ2-1; V gene: TRBV5-6; clone size: few; D gene: TRBD2; CDR3 protein: CASSLSPLWLAGANEQFF; CDR3 DNA: TGTGCCAGCAGCTTGTCTCCTCTCTGGCTAGCGGGAGCGAATGAGCAGTTCTTC
J gene: TRBJ2-1; V gene: TRBV9; clone size: -; D gene: -; CDR3 protein: CASSPPTVETYNEQFF; CDR3 DNA: TGTGCCAGCAGCCCCCCGACTGTCGAGACCTACAATGAGCAGTTCTTC
J gene: TRBJ1-5; V gene: TRBV6-5; clone size: -; D gene: -; CDR3 protein: CASGGQPQHF; CDR3 DNA: TGTGCCAGCGGAGGCCAGCCCCAGCATTTT
J gene: TRBJ2-7; V gene: TRBV9; clone size: -; D gene: TRBD2; CDR3 protein: CASSVGGTSGSYEQYF; CDR3 DNA: TGTGCCAGCAGCGTAGGCGGGACTAGCGGCTCCTACGAGCAGTACTTC
J gene: TRBJ2-2; V gene: TRBV7-8; clone size: -; D gene: TRBD2; CDR3 protein: CASSPDPFGGTDTGELFF; CDR3 DNA: TGTGCCAGCAGTCCCGACCCCTTCGGGGGGACGGACACCGGGGAGCTGTTTTTT
J gene: TRBJ2-1; V gene: TRBV13; clone size: -; D gene: -; CDR3 protein: CASSGGGDRNNEQFF; CDR3 DNA: TGTGCCAGCAGTGGGGGAGGGGACAGGAACAATGAGCAGTTCTTC
J gene: TRBJ1-2; V gene: TRBV6-5; clone size: once; D gene: TRBD1; CDR3 protein: CASSPGTGVGGYTF; CDR3 DNA: TGTGCCAGCAGTCCCGGGACAGGGGTCGGAGGCTACACCTTC
J gene: TRBJ2-7; V gene: TRBV2; clone size: few; D gene: TRBD2; CDR3 protein: CASSETGLAGGEQYF; CDR3 DNA: TGTGCCAGCAGTGAAACGGGACTAGCGGGAGGCGAGCAGTACTTC
J gene: TRBJ2-5; V gene: TRBV28; clone size: -; D gene: TRBD1; CDR3 protein: CASSQRAGGKTQYF; CDR3 DNA: TGTGCCAGCAGCCAACGGGCAGGGGGAAAGACCCAGTACTTC
J gene: TRBJ1-2; V gene: TRBV5-1; clone size: -; D gene: -; CDR3 protein: CASSLGNGGGYTF; CDR3 DNA: TGCGCCAGCAGCTTGGGGAACGGAGGGGGCTACACCTTC
J gene: TRBJ2-5; V gene: TRBV19; clone size: -; D gene: -; CDR3 protein: CASSIHRVGETQYF; CDR3 DNA: TGTGCCAGTAGTATTCACAGGGTCGGTGAGACCCAGTACTTC
J gene: TRBJ1-2; V gene: TRBV4-2; clone size: once; D gene: TRBD1; CDR3 protein: CASSQLYRDSDIFGYTF; CDR3 DNA: TGTGCCAGCAGCCAACTATACCGGGACAGTGATATTTTCGGCTACACCTTC
J gene: TRBJ2-7; V gene: TRBV27; clone size: -; D gene: -; CDR3 protein: CASSSGDRAYEQYF; CDR3 DNA: TGTGCCAGCAGTTCAGGGGACCGAGCCTACGAGCAGTACTTC
J gene: TRBJ2-7; V gene: TRBV18; clone size: once; D gene: -; CDR3 protein: CASSPGLGGGAYEQYF; CDR3 DNA: TGTGCCAGCTCACCGGGGCTTGGCGGTGGGGCCTACGAGCAGTACTTC
J gene: TRBJ1-5; V gene: TRBV12-5; clone size: -; D gene: -; CDR3 protein: CASGLMGGLQPQHF; CDR3 DNA: TGTGCTAGTGGTTTGATGGGGGGGTTACAGCCCCAGCATTTT
J gene: TRBJ2-7; V gene: TRBV4-1; clone size: once; D gene: TRBD1; CDR3 protein: CASSRTGTGNIGGEQYF; CDR3 DNA: TGCGCCAGCAGCCGCACCGGGACAGGTAACATAGGGGGTGAGCAGTACTTC
J gene: TRBJ1-1; V gene: TRBV5-1; clone size: -; D gene: -; CDR3 protein: CASALSGQLNTEAFF; CDR3 DNA: TGCGCCAGCGCCCTTAGTGGGCAGCTAAACACTGAAGCTTTCTTT
J gene: TRBJ2-1; V gene: TRBV27; clone size: -; D gene: -; CDR3 protein: CASNPEGGGLYNEQFF; CDR3 DNA: TGTGCCAGCAACCCAGAAGGGGGGGGCCTCTACAATGAGCAGTTCTTC
J gene: TRBJ1-2; V gene: TRBV6-5; clone size: -; D gene: TRBD1; CDR3 protein: CASRIGQGPYYGYTF; CDR3 DNA: TGTGCCAGCAGGATAGGACAGGGCCCGTATTATGGCTACACCTTC
J gene: TRBJ2-7; V gene: TRBV12-5; clone size: -; D gene: TRBD2; CDR3 protein: CASGLGATSGQYEQYF; CDR3 DNA: TGTGCTAGTGGTTTGGGAGCGACTAGCGGCCAATACGAGCAGTACTTC
J gene: TRBJ2-5; V gene: TRBV4-1; clone size: -; D gene: TRBD1; CDR3 protein: CASSQGRGRGQGVETQYF; CDR3 DNA: TGCGCCAGCAGCCAAGGGCGCGGCAGGGGGCAAGGCGTGGAGACCCAGTACTTC
J gene: TRBJ2-1; V gene: TRBV7-2; clone size: -; D gene: TRBD2; CDR3 protein: CASSWTSGRGGFF; CDR3 DNA: TGTGCCAGCAGTTGGACTAGCGGGAGAGGTGGGTTCTTC
J gene: TRBJ2-5; V gene: TRBV6-1; clone size: few; D gene: -; CDR3 protein: CASSGQAFQETQYF; CDR3 DNA: TGTGCCAGCAGTGGCCAGGCGTTTCAAGAGACCCAGTACTTC
J gene: TRBJ2-1; V gene: TRBV9; clone size: -; D gene: TRBD1; CDR3 protein: CASSVWDSSSYNEQFF; CDR3 DNA: TGTGCCAGCAGCGTATGGGACAGCTCCTCCTACAATGAGCAGTTCTTC
J gene: TRBJ1-2; V gene: TRBV5-6; clone size: once; D gene: -; CDR3 protein: CASSLMVAGRVGYTF; CDR3 DNA: TGTGCCAGCAGCTTGATGGTAGCAGGGAGGGTTGGCTACACCTTC
J gene: TRBJ2-1; V gene: TRBV25-1; clone size: -; D gene: -; CDR3 protein: CASSEPGEGEQFF; CDR3 DNA: TGTGCCAGCAGTGAACCCGGAGAGGGTGAGCAGTTCTTC
J gene: TRBJ1-1; V gene: TRBV7-9; clone size: -; D gene: TRBD1; CDR3 protein: CASSLNRGASLRTEAFF; CDR3 DNA: TGTGCCAGCAGCTTAAACAGGGGGGCGAGTTTACGCACTGAAGCTTTCTTT
J gene: TRBJ2-7; V gene: TRBV19; clone size: -; D gene: TRBD1; CDR3 protein: CASSASGTGLHEQYF; CDR3 DNA: TGTGCCAGTAGTGCTTCCGGGACAGGGTTACACGAGCAGTACTTC
J gene: TRBJ1-2; V gene: TRBV19; clone size: once; D gene: -; CDR3 protein: CASSAPTGGHYGYTF; CDR3 DNA: TGTGCCAGTAGTGCCCCGACAGGCGGACACTATGGCTACACCTTC
J gene: TRBJ2-1; V gene: TRBV5-6; clone size: -; D gene: -; CDR3 protein: CASSPGDSIHEQFF; CDR3 DNA: TGTGCCAGCAGCCCCGGTGATAGCATCCATGAGCAGTTCTTC
J gene: TRBJ2-2; V gene: TRBV4-1; clone size: -; D gene: -; CDR3 protein: CASSQDHSGVTGELFF; CDR3 DNA: TGCGCCAGCAGCCAAGATCACTCGGGGGTCACCGGGGAGCTGTTTTTT
J gene: TRBJ1-1; V gene: TRBV4-2; clone size: -; D gene: TRBD1; CDR3 protein: CASSPGQLNTEAFF; CDR3 DNA: TGTGCCAGCAGCCCGGGACAGCTGAACACTGAAGCTTTCTTT
J gene: TRBJ2-7; V gene: TRBV10-1; clone size: -; D gene: -; CDR3 protein: CASSEQPGEQYF; CDR3 DNA: TGCGCCAGCAGTGAGCAGCCAGGCGAGCAGTACTTC